Presented here are 21 T cell receptor beta chains from one specimen sequenced in a study of shared clonotypes between healthy human individuals. The table came from immunoSEQ multiplex PCR; TCRdb's copy has only in-frame clones and leaves some out. The sample consists of approximately 2.5 million clones, roughly 93% of them appearing once. The sequenced sample was naive CD4+ T cells from PBMCs. Regarding subset: CD45RA+ positively selected. The receptors were sampled from a man younger than 35 in good health. Some clones in this sample may be carry-over from other donors' samples.

The chain employs TRBV10-2 and TRBJ1-3, with a tentative D call TRBD1 (5 bases). V gave up 8 bases and J gave up 0 bases, with 17 bases separating them. Per the germline V gene, CDR1 is WSHSY and CDR2 is SAAADI. There are 16 residues in the CDR3. Here the CDR3 reads CASYPGARSSGNTIYF. For the CDR3, the DNA is TGCGCCAGCTACCCCGGGGCTAGAAGCTCTGGAAACACCATATATTTT.

The V and J genes are TRBV9 and TRBJ1-1, with TRBD1 matching over 8 bases. Per the germline V gene, CDR1 is SGDLS and CDR2 is YYNGEE. The length of the CDR3 is 14 residues. The V gene end was trimmed by 7 bases and the J gene end by 1 base; junction bases not matched to a gene: 6. The CDR3 DNA reads TGTGCCAGCGGACAGGGACAGGCGAACACTGAAGCTTTCTTT. The encoded protein is CASGQGQANTEAFF.

This clone was observed a single time. This chain links TRBV2 with TRBJ1-4; D unresolved. The germline V gene has CDR1 SNHLY and CDR2 FYNNEI. V lost 8 bases and J lost 4, with 11 bases in between. The CDR3 is made up of 13 amino acids. DNA of the CDR3: TGTGCCAGCTTCCTTGAGTTTAATGAAAAACTGTTTTTT. Translated: CASFLEFNEKLFF. The whole variable domain, filled in from reference TRBV2 and TRBJ1-4, reads EPEVTQTPSHQVTQMGQEVILRCVPISNHLYFYWYRQILGQKVEFLVSFYNNEISEKSEIFDDQFSVERPDGSNFTLKIRSTKLEDSAMYFCASFLEFNEKLFFGSGTQLSVL.

The genes are TRBV11-1 and TRBJ2-3; D gene unclear. Trimming removed 2 bases from V and 0 bases from J, with 12 bases in between. CDR3 length: 16 residues. Germline loops: CDR1 SGHAT, CDR2 FQDESV (reference sequence). The DNA for the CDR3 is TGTGCCAGCAGCTTATTCACCAGCCTCAGCACAGATACGCAGTATTTT. It translates to CASSLFTSLSTDTQYF.

The V gene is TRBV7-3, the J gene TRBJ2-2; 9 bases agree with TRBD1. V lost 5 bases, J lost 4 bases, and 11 bases stayed unmatched. In germline, CDR1 is SGHTA, CDR2 FQGTGA. The CDR3 has 17 amino acids. CDR3 sequence reads: CASSPLPGQGFTGELFF. DNA of the CDR3: TGTGCCAGCAGCCCCCTGCCGGGACAGGGTTTCACCGGGGAGCTGTTTTTT.

The rearrangement links TRBV11-2 to TRBJ2-7, with TRBD1 matching over 9 bases. V lost 5 bases and J lost 0; bases outside the gene matches: 5. This CDR3 is 15 amino acids long. From germline, CDR1 is SGHAT and CDR2 FQNNGV. The CDR3 DNA is TGTGCCAGCAGCCGGACAGGGGTCTTCTCCTACGAGCAGTACTTC. This gives the protein CASSRTGVFSYEQYF.

The chain combines TRBV5-1 with TRBJ2-3, with TRBD2 matching 11 bases. This CDR3 contains 16 residues. CDR1 SGHRS and CDR2 YFSETQ come from the germline V gene. V lost 0 bases, J lost 4 bases, and 4 bases stayed unmatched. The CDR3 DNA is TGCGCCAGCAGCTTGGGGGCTAGCGGGAGGCCAGATACGCAGTATTTT. This codes for CASSLGASGRPDTQYF. Looking up the rest from reference TRBV5-1 and TRBJ2-3 gives the full variable domain: KAGVTQTPRYLIKTRGQQVTLSCSPISGHRSVSWYQQTPGQGLQFLFEYFSETQRNKGNFPGRFSGRQFSNSRSEMNVSTLELGDSALYLCASSLGASGRPDTQYFGPGTRLTVL.

This clone has a handful of counts. V usage is TRBV6-1 and J usage is TRBJ1-2; D call uncertain. Trimming left V 2 bases short and J 7 bases short, with 17 bases between. The CDR3 is made up of 15 amino acids. Germline V gene sequence: CDR1 MNHNS, CDR2 SASEGT. CDR3 sequence: CASSEFLREPGGYTF. CDR3 coding DNA: TGTGCCAGCAGTGAATTTCTGAGGGAGCCCGGTGGCTACACCTTC.

This clone was found a few times. The chain uses TRBV7-8 and TRBJ2-5; 8 bases map to TRBD2. This CDR3 is built from 14 residues. The germline V gene encodes CDR1 SGHVS and CDR2 FQNEAQ. The ends lost 5 bases at V and 5 bases at J; junction bases unmatched: 7. This CDR3 reads CASSPLEREETQYF. As DNA, the CDR3 is TGTGCCAGCAGCCCCCTGGAGCGGGAGGAGACCCAGTACTTC.

The V gene is TRBV29-1, the J gene TRBJ1-1, with D possibly matching TRBD1 (5 bases). The CDR3 consists of 13 residues. V shed 7 bases and J shed 4 bases, with 16 bases lying between them. The germline V gene encodes CDR1 SQVTM and CDR2 ANQGSEA. DNA for the CDR3: TGCAGCGCCAACCAGGGTTTGGGCACTGAAGCTTTCTTT. Protein: CSANQGLGTEAFF.

This clone was seen a single time. At one of its ends the junction is not consistent with the germline gene, which may arise from a read error. Within the sample, other DNA sequences also encode this same CDR3. The chain employs TRBV5-4 and TRBJ2-5; D possibly corresponds to TRBD1 (6 bases). The CDR3 has 13 amino acids. In germline, CDR1 is SGHNT, CDR2 YYREEE (reference sequence). The CDR3 DNA is TGTGCCAGCAGTTTGGACAGCGGAGAGACCCAGTACTTC. Encoded protein: CASSLDSGETQYF.

Worth noting for this clone: The same CDR3 can be traced to other DNA sequences in this sample. The chain combines TRBV6-6 with TRBJ2-7; 9 positions agree with TRBD1. The CDR3 runs to 14 residues. V shed 0 bases and J 4 bases; nucleotides not matched to a gene: 1. CDR1 and CDR2 from the germline V gene are MNHNY and SVGAGI (reference sequence). The CDR3 bases are TGTGCCAGCAGTTACTCGACAGGGGGTTACGAGCAGTACTTC. It translates to CASSYSTGGYEQYF.

The rearrangement links TRBV28 to TRBJ2-7, with 7 bases aligning to TRBD1. V lost 6 bases, J lost 5 bases, and 19 bases stayed unmatched. Germline V gene lookup returns CDR1 MDHEN and CDR2 SYDVKM. CDR3 length: 17 residues. The DNA for the CDR3 is TGTGCCAGCAGCAACCCCTTAGGGGGCAGGGGTGTTGACGAGCAGTACTTC. Translating it yields CASSNPLGGRGVDEQYF.

This clone was observed a handful of times. The chain links TRBV10-1 to TRBJ1-1; D possibly corresponds to TRBD1 (5 bases). The CDR3 covers 13 residues. V was pared by 3 bases and J by 6 bases, with 11 bases between. Germline CDR1 is WNHNN and CDR2 is SYGVQD (reference sequence). The CDR3 region is CASSEPGHPEAFF. The CDR3 nucleotides read TGCGCCAGCAGTGAACCAGGGCATCCTGAAGCTTTCTTT.

This rearrangement joins TRBV6-1 to TRBJ1-1; the D gene is possibly TRBD1 (6 bases). V lost 5 bases, J lost 3 bases, and 13 bases lay in between. The CDR3 is 14 amino acids. In germline, CDR1 is MNHNS, CDR2 SASEGT. CDR3 residues: CASSWTRGDTEAFF. The DNA of the CDR3 is TGTGCCAGCAGTTGGACAAGGGGGGACACTGAAGCTTTCTTT.

The rearrangement joins TRBV29-1 to TRBJ1-1; possibly TRBD1 for D (6 bases). Germline CDR1 and CDR2: SQVTM and ANQGSEA. V lost 4 bases to trimming and J lost 6 bases, with 12 bases between them. CDR3 length equals 12 residues. The CDR3 protein is CSVGFKGAEAFF. In DNA form, the CDR3 reads TGCAGCGTTGGATTCAAGGGGGCTGAAGCTTTCTTT. Complete variable domain (other parts from reference TRBV29-1 and TRBJ1-1): SAVISQKPSRDICQRGTSLTIQCQVDSQVTMMFWYRQQPGQSLTLIATANQGSEATYESGFVIDKFPISRPNLTFSTLTVSNMSPEDSSIYLCSVGFKGAEAFFGQGTRLTVV.

The J gene is TRBJ2-3, the V gene TRBV27; no reliable D call. The length of the CDR3 is 13 residues. Per the germline V gene, CDR1 is MNHEY and CDR2 is SMNVEV (reference sequence). V shed 6 bases and J shed 2 bases, with 9 bases lying between them. The CDR3 reads CASSPVATDTQYF. The CDR3 region has the DNA TGTGCCAGCAGCCCTGTTGCCACAGATACGCAGTATTTT.

V gene TRBV6-1 combines with J gene TRBJ2-5; 10 bases are a match to TRBD1. V lost 6 bases, J lost 4 bases, and 5 bases stayed unmatched. The CDR3 spans 14 residues. Germline CDR1 and CDR2: MNHNS and SASEGT. CDR3 DNA sequence: TGTGCCAGCAGGACAGGGGGCTCTGGAGAGACCCAGTACTTC. Translating it yields CASRTGGSGETQYF.

The chain employs TRBV6-1 and TRBJ2-7, with D unclear. Trimming pared 5 bases from V and 3 bases from J, leaving 8 bases between. This CDR3 has 12 residues. Germline V gives CDR1 MNHNS, CDR2 SASEGT. The CDR3 region has the DNA TGTGCCAGCAGTTCAACCTACTACGAGCAGTACTTC. This translates into CASSSTYYEQYF.

The rearrangement uses TRBV28 and TRBJ2-4; 7 bases line up with TRBD1. V shed 6 bases, J shed 6 bases, and the junction held 5 bases outside the gene matches. CDR3 length equals 13 residues. The germline V gene has CDR1 MDHEN and CDR2 SYDVKM. DNA of the CDR3: TGTGCCAGCAGACGGGGACAGCCAAACATTCAGTACTTC. Protein product: CASRRGQPNIQYF.

This clone showed up just once. The chain employs TRBV18 and TRBJ1-4; tentatively, D is TRBD1 (5 bases). Germline V gene data show CDR1 as KGHSH and CDR2 as LQKENI. The CDR3 loop spans 14 amino acids. Trimming shortened V by 5 bases and J by 3 bases, and 10 bases separated the two germline ends. Written as DNA, the CDR3 is TGTGCCAGCTCAAACAGGTCTCCTAATGAAAAACTGTTTTTT. Translating it yields CASSNRSPNEKLFF.